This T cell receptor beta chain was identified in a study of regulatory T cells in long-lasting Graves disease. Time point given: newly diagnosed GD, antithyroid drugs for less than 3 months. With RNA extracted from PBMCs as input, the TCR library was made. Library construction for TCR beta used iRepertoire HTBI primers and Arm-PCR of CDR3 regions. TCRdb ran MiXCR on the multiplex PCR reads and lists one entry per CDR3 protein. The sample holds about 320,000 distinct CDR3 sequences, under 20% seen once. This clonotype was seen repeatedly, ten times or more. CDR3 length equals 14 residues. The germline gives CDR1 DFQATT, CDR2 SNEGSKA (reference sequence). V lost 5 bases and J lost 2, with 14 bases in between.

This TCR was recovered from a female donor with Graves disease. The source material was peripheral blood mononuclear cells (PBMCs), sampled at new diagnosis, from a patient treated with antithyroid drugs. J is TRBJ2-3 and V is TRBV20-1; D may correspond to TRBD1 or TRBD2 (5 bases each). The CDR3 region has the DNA TGCAGTGCTGCCGGGACCTGGGTCACAGATACGCAGTATTTT. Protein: CSAAGTWVTDTQYF.